This T cell receptor (beta chain) originates from a study of early T cells in non-severe SARS-CoV-2 infection. Overall study results and limits: Lookups in VDJdb leaned toward anti-spike CD8 responses and missed private and CD4 specificities.

TCRdb reprocessed the 5' RACE reads via MiXCR and lists one record per CDR3 protein. The table includes some 80,000 distinct CDR3 sequences, 5% detected once. CDR3 length equals 14 residues. Deletions cut 5 bases from V and 6 bases from J, with 14 bases between. Germline CDR1 is SEHNR and CDR2 is FQNEAQ (reference sequence). This clonotype was picked up many times. Its target is not known. The sequencing used whole blood, collected at baseline. This TCR came from an adult who was a healthcare worker with PCR-confirmed SARS-CoV-2 infection or an uninfected control (not recorded which). The chain is built from TRBV7-9 and TRBJ2-1, with a possible D match to TRBD2 (7 bases). Written as DNA, the CDR3 is TGTGCCAGCAGCCCTCAAGGGGGGGTCAATGAGCAGTTCTTC. This sequence encodes CASSPQGGVNEQFF.